This passage covers 7 T cell receptor beta chains from one sample sequenced in a study of regulatory T cells in long-lasting Graves disease. In building TCR beta libraries, iRepertoire HTBI primers were used together with Arm-PCR of CDR3 regions. TCRdb passed the multiplex PCR reads through MiXCR, listing each CDR3 protein once. The sample has hundreds of thousands of distinct CDR3 sequences; 13% are singletons. Time point reported: newly diagnosed GD, antithyroid drugs for less than 3 months. The TCR library used RNA extracted from PBMCs. The data also belong to a second study, concerning T cells in Graves' hyperthyroidism and ophthalmopathy.

The sample here was peripheral blood mononuclear cells (PBMCs), taken at new diagnosis, from a patient treated with antithyroid drugs. These receptor sequences come from a young man with Graves disease.

For this clonotype: A read error may explain this, as a much larger clone is one base away. The chain carries TRBV20-1 and TRBJ1-1; D is ambiguous. The CDR3 has 11 residues. Germline V gene data show CDR1 as DFQATT and CDR2 as SNEGSKA (reference sequence). V was trimmed by 8 bases and J by 10 bases, leaving 17 bases between them. The CDR3: CSSTDTKGAFF. The DNA for the CDR3 is TGCAGTTCGACTGACACAAAGGGAGCTTTCTTT.

This clonotype was observed at least ten times. The rearrangement uses TRBV5-1 and TRBJ2-7; TRBD2 is a possible D gene (5 bases). Germline V gene sequence: CDR1 SGHRS, CDR2 YFSETQ. V lost 0 bases and J lost 1, with 11 bases in between. The CDR3 consists of 15 residues. The CDR3 loop reads CASSLERVLSYEQYF. The DNA of the CDR3 is TGCGCCAGCAGCTTGGAGAGGGTATTGTCCTACGAGCAGTACTTC.

This clonotype was detected only a few times. The rearrangement joins TRBV19 to TRBJ2-2, with D perhaps matching TRBD1 (5 bases). This CDR3 is built from 14 residues. Germline V gene sequence: CDR1 LNHDA, CDR2 SQIVND (reference sequence). Deletions cut 2 bases from V and 7 bases from J, with 11 bases between. The CDR3 coding sequence is TGTGCCAGTAGTATAAGGGGATCCGGCGGGGAGCTGTTTTTT. Amino acid sequence: CASSIRGSGGELFF.

This clonotype came up many times. The chain couples TRBV7-8 to TRBJ1-2, with D perhaps TRBD1 (6 bases). Trimming stripped 5 bases from V and 5 bases from J, with 12 bases between. This CDR3 is built from 13 residues. Per the germline V gene, CDR1 is SGHVS and CDR2 is FQNEAQ. The CDR3, as DNA: TGTGCCAGCAGCCCCTCCAGGGGTTATGGCTACACCTTC. Protein sequence: CASSPSRGYGYTF.

The chain recombines TRBV14 with TRBJ2-1, with D unclear. The CDR3 is 12 residues long. The V end lost 0 bases, the J end lost 10 bases, and 7 bases lay between the germline ends. The germline V gene encodes CDR1 SGHDN and CDR2 FVKESK. CDR3 residues: CASSQDLTEQFF. The CDR3, as DNA: TGTGCCAGCAGCCAAGATCTGACCGAGCAGTTCTTC.

The chain recombines TRBV7-8 with TRBJ2-2; 7 bases map to TRBD1. The germline gives CDR1 SGHVS, CDR2 FQNEAQ. This CDR3 has 18 residues. Losses at the gene ends were 7 bases for V and 1 base for J; bases not matched to a gene: 15. The CDR3 sequence is CASTLLYDRELNTGELFF. The CDR3 region has the DNA TGTGCCAGCACCCTACTTTACGACAGGGAACTGAACACCGGGGAGCTGTTTTTT.

This clonotype was recorded many times. The rearrangement links TRBV27 to TRBJ2-3; TRBD2 matches 7 bases. V gave up 0 bases and J gave up 6 bases; unmatched junction bases: 0. This CDR3 has 13 amino acids. Germline lookup yields CDR1 MNHEY and CDR2 SMNVEV (reference sequence). The CDR3 nucleotides are TGTGCCAGCAGTTTATCGGGGGGGGATACGCAGTATTTT. Translation gives CASSLSGGDTQYF.